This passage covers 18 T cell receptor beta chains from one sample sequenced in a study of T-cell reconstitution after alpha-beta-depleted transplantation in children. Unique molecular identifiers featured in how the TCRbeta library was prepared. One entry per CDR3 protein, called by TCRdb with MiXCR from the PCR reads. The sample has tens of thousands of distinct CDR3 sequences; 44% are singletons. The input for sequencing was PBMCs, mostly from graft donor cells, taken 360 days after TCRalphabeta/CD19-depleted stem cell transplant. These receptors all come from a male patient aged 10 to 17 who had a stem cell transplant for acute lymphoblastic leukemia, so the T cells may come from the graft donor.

The CDR3 here is CASSQMDSGYYEQYF. The DNA of the CDR3 is TGTGCCAGCAGCCAGATGGACAGTGGGTACTACGAGCAGTACTTC. This sequence joins TRBV4-2 and TRBJ2-7; possibly TRBD1 for D (6 bases). The CDR3 extends over 15 amino acids. Trimming cost V 3 bases and J 3 bases, with 15 bases left between them. CDR1 and CDR2 (germline): LGHNA, YNFKEQ.

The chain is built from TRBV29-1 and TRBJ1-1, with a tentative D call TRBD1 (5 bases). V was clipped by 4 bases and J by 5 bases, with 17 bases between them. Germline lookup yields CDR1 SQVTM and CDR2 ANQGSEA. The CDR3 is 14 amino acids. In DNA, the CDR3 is TGCAGCGTTGGCCGCGGGACCTTGCGGACTGAAGCTTTCTTT. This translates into CSVGRGTLRTEAFF.

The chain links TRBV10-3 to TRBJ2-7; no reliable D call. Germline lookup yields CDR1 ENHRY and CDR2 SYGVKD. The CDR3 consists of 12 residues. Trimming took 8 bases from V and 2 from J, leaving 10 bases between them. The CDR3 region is CAIGRETYEQYF. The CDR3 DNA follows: TGTGCCATCGGAAGGGAAACCTACGAGCAGTACTTC.

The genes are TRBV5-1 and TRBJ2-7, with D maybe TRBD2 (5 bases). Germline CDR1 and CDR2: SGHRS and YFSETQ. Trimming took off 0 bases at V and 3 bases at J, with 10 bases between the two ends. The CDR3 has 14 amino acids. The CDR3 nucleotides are TGCGCCAGCAGCTTGGAAGGAGGCTTCTACGAGCAGTACTTC. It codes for CASSLEGGFYEQYF.

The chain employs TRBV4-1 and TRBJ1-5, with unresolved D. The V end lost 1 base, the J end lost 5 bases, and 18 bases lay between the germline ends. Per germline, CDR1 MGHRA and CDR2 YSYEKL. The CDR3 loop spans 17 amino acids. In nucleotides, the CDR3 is TGCGCCAGCAGCCAAGGACCAGGTGAGTCTGGGCATCAGCCCCAGCATTTT. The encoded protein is CASSQGPGESGHQPQHF.

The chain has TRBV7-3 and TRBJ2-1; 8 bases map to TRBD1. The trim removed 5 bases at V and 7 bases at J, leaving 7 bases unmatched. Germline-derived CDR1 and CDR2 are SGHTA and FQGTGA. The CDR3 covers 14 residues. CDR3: CASSPRTGKNEQFF. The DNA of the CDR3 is TGTGCCAGCAGCCCACGGACAGGGAAGAATGAGCAGTTCTTC. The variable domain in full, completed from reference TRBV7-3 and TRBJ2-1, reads GAGVSQTPSNKVTEKGKYVELRCDPISGHTALYWYRQSLGQGPEFLIYFQGTGAADDSGLPNDRFFAVRPEGSVSTLKIQRTERGDSAVYLCASSPRTGKNEQFFGPGTRLTVL.

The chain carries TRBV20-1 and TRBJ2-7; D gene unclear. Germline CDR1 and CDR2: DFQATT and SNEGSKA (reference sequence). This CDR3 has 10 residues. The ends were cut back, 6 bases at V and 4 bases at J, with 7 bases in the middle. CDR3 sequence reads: CSASQYEQYF. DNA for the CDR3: TGCAGTGCCTCCCAATACGAGCAGTACTTC.

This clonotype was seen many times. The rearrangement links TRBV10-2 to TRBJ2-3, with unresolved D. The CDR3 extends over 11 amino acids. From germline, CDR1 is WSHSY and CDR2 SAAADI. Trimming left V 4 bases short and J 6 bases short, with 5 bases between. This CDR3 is CASSAGDTQYF. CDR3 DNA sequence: TGCGCCAGCAGTGCGGGCGATACGCAGTATTTT.

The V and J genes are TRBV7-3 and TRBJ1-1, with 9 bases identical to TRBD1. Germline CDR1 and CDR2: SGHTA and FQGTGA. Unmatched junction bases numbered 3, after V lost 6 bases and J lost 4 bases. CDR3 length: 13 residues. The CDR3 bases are TGTGCCAGCAGTCCGACAGGGGGCACTGAAGCTTTCTTT. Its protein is CASSPTGGTEAFF. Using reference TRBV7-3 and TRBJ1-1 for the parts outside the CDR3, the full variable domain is GAGVSQTPSNKVTEKGKYVELRCDPISGHTALYWYRQSLGQGPEFLIYFQGTGAADDSGLPNDRFFAVRPEGSVSTLKIQRTERGDSAVYLCASSPTGGTEAFFGQGTRLTVV.

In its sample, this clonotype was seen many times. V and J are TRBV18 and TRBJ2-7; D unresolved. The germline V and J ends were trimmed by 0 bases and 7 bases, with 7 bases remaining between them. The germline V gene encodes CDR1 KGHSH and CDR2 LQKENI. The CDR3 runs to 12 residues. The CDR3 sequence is CASSPPSQEQYF. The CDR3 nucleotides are TGTGCCAGCTCACCACCGAGCCAGGAGCAGTACTTC.

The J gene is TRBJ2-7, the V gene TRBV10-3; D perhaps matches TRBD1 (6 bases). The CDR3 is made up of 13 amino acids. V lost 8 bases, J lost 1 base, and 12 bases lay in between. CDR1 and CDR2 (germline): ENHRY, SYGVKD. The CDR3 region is CAIEGHGSYEQYF. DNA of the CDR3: TGTGCCATCGAGGGACATGGTTCCTACGAGCAGTACTTC.

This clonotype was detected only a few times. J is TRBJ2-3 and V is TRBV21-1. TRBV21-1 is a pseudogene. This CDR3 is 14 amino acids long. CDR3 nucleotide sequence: TGTGCCAGCAGCGCGGAAAGACGGGCAGATACGCAGTATTTT. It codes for CASSAERRADTQYF.

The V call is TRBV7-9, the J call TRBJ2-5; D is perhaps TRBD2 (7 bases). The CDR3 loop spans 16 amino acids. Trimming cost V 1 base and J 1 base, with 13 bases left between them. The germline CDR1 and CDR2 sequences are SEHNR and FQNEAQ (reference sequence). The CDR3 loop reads CASSLGGGALQETQYF. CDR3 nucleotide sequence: TGTGCCAGCAGCTTAGGAGGGGGGGCTCTCCAAGAGACCCAGTACTTC.

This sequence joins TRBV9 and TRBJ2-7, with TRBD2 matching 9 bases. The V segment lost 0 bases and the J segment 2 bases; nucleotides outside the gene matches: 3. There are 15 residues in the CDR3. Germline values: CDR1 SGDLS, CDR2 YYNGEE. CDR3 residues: CASSVGSGGTYEQYF. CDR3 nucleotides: TGTGCCAGCAGCGTAGGTAGCGGGGGAACCTACGAGCAGTACTTC.

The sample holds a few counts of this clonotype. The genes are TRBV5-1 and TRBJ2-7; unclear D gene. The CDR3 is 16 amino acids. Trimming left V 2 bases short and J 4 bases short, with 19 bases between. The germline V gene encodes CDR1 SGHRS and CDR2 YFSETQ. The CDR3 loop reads CASSLQGRTPVYEQYF. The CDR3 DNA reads TGCGCCAGCAGCTTACAAGGGCGGACCCCGGTGTACGAGCAGTACTTC.

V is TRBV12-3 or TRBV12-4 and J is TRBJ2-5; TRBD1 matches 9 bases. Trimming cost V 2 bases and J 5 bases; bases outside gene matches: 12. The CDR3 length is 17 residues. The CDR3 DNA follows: TGTGCCAGCAGTTTATATGAAGGGGGACAGGGTGGTGAGACCCAGTACTTC. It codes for CASSLYEGGQGGETQYF.

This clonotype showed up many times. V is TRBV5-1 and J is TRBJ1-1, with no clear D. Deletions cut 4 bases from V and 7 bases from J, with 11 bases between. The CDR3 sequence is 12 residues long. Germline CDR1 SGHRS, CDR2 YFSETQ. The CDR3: CASSPATGEAFF. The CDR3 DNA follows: TGCGCCAGCAGCCCTGCTACGGGTGAAGCTTTCTTT.

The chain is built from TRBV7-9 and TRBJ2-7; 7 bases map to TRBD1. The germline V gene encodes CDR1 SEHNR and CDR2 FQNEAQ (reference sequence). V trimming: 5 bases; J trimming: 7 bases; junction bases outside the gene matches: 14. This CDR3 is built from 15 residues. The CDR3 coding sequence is TGTGCCAGCAGCATTTCGGGACAGCGAAGCCGGGAGCAGTACTTC. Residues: CASSISGQRSREQYF.